There are a few counts of the clone carrying this T cell receptor beta chain. Its specificity is not known. The record originates from a study of T-cell memory formation after mild COVID-19. Study findings and constraints: Clones that contracted from day 15 to 85 had balanced CD4/CD8; later expanders were CD4+ biased. Second-wave clones peaking on day 37 lacked confirmed SARS-CoV-2 specificity. The appearance of some responding clones in pre-infection memory suggested that cross-reactive memory joined.

There are 16 residues in the CDR3. Germline V gene sequence: CDR1 SGHTA, CDR2 FQGNSA. V dropped 2 bases and J dropped 6; count of bases not matched to a gene: 9. TCRdb fed the 5' RACE reads into MiXCR, producing one record per CDR3 protein. The sample lists more than 300,000 distinct CDR3 sequences, roughly an eighth seen once, with about a fifth in the top ten. This TCR was recovered from a young man who had mild COVID-19 (a few samples of this study predate the infection). Cell type and time point are not known. The chain links TRBV7-2 to TRBJ2-1; 8 bases line up with TRBD1. The sample consisted of PBMCs or a T cell subset sorted from them (not recorded which). In DNA, the CDR3 is TGTGCCAGCAGCTTATTATCCAGGGGGCTCTCCAATGAGCAGTTCTTC. It encodes CASSLLSRGLSNEQFF.